These 8 T cell receptor beta chains originate from one sample sequenced in a study of beta chain features in type 1 diabetes. As every portion of the isolated RNA was reverse transcribed, the sequencing read expressed TCRB transcripts. TCRdb's copy holds only in-frame clones and misses some; the assay was immunoSEQ multiplex PCR. The repertoire includes 360,000 or so clones, around 19% of them detected once, and approximately 0.041% sits in the top ten. Input material: naive CD4+ T cells from blood. Receptors originate from a woman younger than 30 in good health.

This clone was seen a handful of times. This sequence joins TRBV20-1 and TRBJ2-1; D ambiguous. Between the trimmed V and J ends, which lost 1 base and 8 bases, there was a span of 6 bases. Germline V gene data show CDR1 as DFQATT and CDR2 as SNEGSKA (reference sequence). CDR3 length: 11 residues. The CDR3 reads CSARVQYEQFF. CDR3 nucleotides: TGCAGTGCTAGAGTCCAGTATGAGCAGTTCTTC.

A single count supports this clone. The chain uses TRBV7-9 and TRBJ2-2, with TRBD1 as a possible D gene (6 bases). V was trimmed by 5 bases and J by 4 bases, leaving 23 bases between them. Germline lookup yields CDR1 SEHNR and CDR2 FQNEAQ (reference sequence). This CDR3 comprises 18 residues. The CDR3 nucleotides read TGTGCCAGCAGCCATACCTCGGACAGCTTGTGGATCACCGGGGAGCTGTTTTTT. This sequence encodes CASSHTSDSLWITGELFF.

The CDR3 reads CASTLAGISYNEQFF. The CDR3 coding sequence is TGTGCCAGCACTTTAGCGGGGATATCTTACAATGAGCAGTTCTTC. The chain employs TRBV11-2 and TRBJ2-1, with TRBD2 identical over 8 bases. The CDR3 spans 15 residues. The trim removed 7 bases at V and 4 bases at J, leaving 9 bases unmatched. Germline values: CDR1 SGHAT, CDR2 FQNNGV.

A single count supports this clone. The chain combines TRBV12-5 with TRBJ2-1; 10 bases fit TRBD2. The germline gives CDR1 LGHNT, CDR2 FRNRAP. V shed 3 bases and J 7 bases; nucleotides not matched to a gene: 6. The CDR3 extends over 15 amino acids. The CDR3 loop reads CASGFERGGVNEQFF. CDR3 bases: TGTGCTAGTGGTTTCGAGCGGGGGGGCGTAAATGAGCAGTTCTTC.

This clone was picked up a small number of times. V gene TRBV7-8 combines with J gene TRBJ2-7, with unresolved D. Per the germline V gene, CDR1 is SGHVS and CDR2 is FQNEAQ. The V end was cut by 1 base, the J end by 2 bases, with 15 bases between. The CDR3 is made up of 16 amino acids. This CDR3 is CASSLVHSRMAYEQYF. The CDR3 bases are TGTGCCAGCAGCTTAGTGCACAGCAGGATGGCCTACGAGCAGTACTTC.

This sequence joins TRBV14 and TRBJ2-1; D is ambiguous. This CDR3 contains 11 residues. With 5 bases removed from V and 10 bases from J, the gap between germline ends came to 9 bases. Per germline, CDR1 SGHDN and CDR2 FVKESK. The CDR3 protein is CASSSVREQFF. CDR3 DNA: TGTGCCAGCAGCTCGGTACGCGAGCAGTTCTTC.

The chain has TRBV29-1 and TRBJ2-7; 8 bases are shared with TRBD1. Germline lookup yields CDR1 SQVTM and CDR2 ANQGSEA. The length of the CDR3 is 13 residues. V trimming: 3 bases; J trimming: 6 bases; junction bases outside the gene matches: 7. CDR3 coding DNA: TGCAGCGTTGAGACGGACAGGGTGGTCGAGCAGTACTTC. It yields the protein CSVETDRVVEQYF.

The rearrangement joins TRBV5-6 to TRBJ1-2, with D perhaps TRBD1 (5 bases). The CDR3 extends over 15 amino acids. V was pared by 4 bases and J by 5 bases, with 18 bases between. The germline CDR1 and CDR2 sequences are SGHDT and YYEEEE. The CDR3 sequence is CASSLGLIFLYGYTF. The CDR3 nucleotides read TGTGCCAGCAGCCTGGGACTGATTTTTCTTTATGGCTACACCTTC.